Each of the 2 T cell receptor beta chains below was sequenced from the same sample in a study of OX40 agonist ivuxolimab in advanced cancers. Generated by immunoSEQ multiplex PCR, the TCRdb table keeps only in-frame clones and is missing some. Among 100,000 to 150,000 clones, about 93% were seen once, and the ten largest hold more than 0.9%. The specimen comprised CD4+ or CD8+ T cells sorted from blood, sampled in a trial of the OX40 agonist ivuxolimab. The receptors come from an adult with an advanced solid tumor such as melanoma, head and neck, liver or kidney cancer.

This clone was seen just once. This sequence joins TRBV7-2 and TRBJ2-5; TRBD1 aligns across 9 bases. With V trimmed by 6 bases and J by 5 bases, 7 bases remained unmatched. The CDR3 runs 14 residues. Looked up from germline, CDR1 is SGHTA and CDR2 is FQGNSA. DNA for the CDR3: TGTGCCAGCAGACCCGGGACAGGGTGGGAGACCCAGTACTTC. The encoded protein is CASRPGTGWETQYF.

As regards this clone: The same CDR3 can be traced to other DNA sequences in this sample. V and J are TRBV7-2 and TRBJ1-1; no clear D gene. Germline CDR1 SGHTA, CDR2 FQGNSA. V was clipped by 3 bases and J by 3 bases, with 2 bases between them. The CDR3 runs to 11 residues. CDR3 sequence (DNA): TGTGCCAGCAGCTTGGACACTGAAGCTTTCTTT. It translates to CASSLDTEAFF.